This note documents a single T cell receptor (beta chain) sequence. In the original workflow: Amplification of reference gene primers was used by the study to estimate nucleated cell counts. The method was immunoSEQ multiplex PCR; TCRdb's version includes in-frame clones alone and lacks a portion of them. The V and J calls and the clone size are those of that table, but D and trimming were determined from the DNA. The sample has 70,000 to 90,000 clones; over 70% are singletons. The sample is drawn from a study of blood T cell repertoires in COVID-19. Background on the study: Acute and convalescent COVID-19 specimens originated in the United States, Italy and Spain. Nucleic acid was either cDNA or gDNA, and it came from T cells, B-cell-depleted T cells, or PBMCs.

CDR1 is KGHDR, CDR2 SFDVKD, per germline. The trim removed 3 bases at V and 1 base at J, leaving 5 bases unmatched. The CDR3 is 17 residues long. The sequencing input was peripheral blood. This receptor was obtained from a human donor in a cohort sampled during active COVID-19. This chain connects TRBV24-1 to TRBJ2-1, with 10 positions matching TRBD2. The CDR3 sequence: CATSDASGSGSYNEQFF. The DNA for the CDR3 is TGTGCCACCAGTGATGCTAGCGGGAGCGGGTCCTACAATGAGCAGTTCTTC.